These 29 T cell receptor beta chains were all obtained from the same sample, sequenced in a study of sequential checkpoint blockade in melanoma. Assay used: immunoSEQ multiplex PCR; TCRdb lists only in-frame clones, some missing. The sample lists 34,000 or so clones, 82% occurring once. Stated treatment: randomized to nivolumab then ipilimumab (arm A) or the reverse (arm B). This specimen consisted of CD8+ T cells sorted from blood (inferred from file names), obtained from a patient given nivolumab and ipilimumab in sequence. The receptors derive from a human donor with melanoma.

CDR3 loop: CAISGTVVRRAGNEQFF. The CDR3 DNA reads TGTGCCATCAGTGGGACCGTGGTCAGGAGGGCGGGGAATGAGCAGTTCTTC. This rearrangement joins TRBV10-3 to TRBJ2-1; D perhaps matches TRBD2 (6 bases). V lost 4 bases and J lost 7, with 23 bases in between. The length of the CDR3 is 17 residues. Germline V CDR1 and CDR2: ENHRY, SYGVKD.

The rearrangement joins TRBV6-1 to TRBJ1-2, with 9 bases identical to TRBD1. Germline V lookup: CDR1 MNHNS, CDR2 SASEGT. This CDR3 region has 17 residues. Trimming took 2 bases from V and 2 from J; bases not matched to a gene: 9. In DNA form, the CDR3 reads TGTGCCAGCAGTGAAAGGTTTTGGGACAGGGTCAACTATGGCTACACCTTC. It is translated as CASSERFWDRVNYGYTF.

V is TRBV27 and J is TRBJ2-5, with D maybe TRBD2 (6 bases). V was cut by 6 bases and J by 0 bases, with 17 bases left in between. Looked up from germline, CDR1 is MNHEY and CDR2 is SMNVEV (reference sequence). The CDR3 has 16 amino acids. CDR3 protein: CASSHLGSLYQETQYF. The DNA for the CDR3 is TGTGCCAGCAGCCATCTCGGGAGTCTGTACCAAGAGACCCAGTACTTC.

The chain carries TRBV15 and TRBJ2-2, with 8 bases aligning to TRBD1. CDR3 length: 18 amino acids. Germline V lookup: CDR1 LNHNV, CDR2 YYDKDF (reference sequence). V gave up 2 bases and J gave up 9 bases; unmatched junction bases: 17. The DNA for the CDR3 is TGTGCCACCAGCAGATCGAGGCAGGGGGCTACCGTCTCGCGGGAGCTGTTTTTT. Its translation: CATSRSRQGATVSRELFF.

The genes are TRBV4-3 and TRBJ2-7; tentatively, D is TRBD2 (6 bases). Trimming took 0 bases from V and 1 from J, leaving 16 bases between them. CDR3 size: 17 residues. In germline, CDR1 is LGHNA, CDR2 YSLEER. The CDR3 DNA is TGCGCCAGCAGCCAAGATCTAGAACTAGCAAGGTCCTACGAGCAGTACTTC. Protein sequence: CASSQDLELARSYEQYF.

The chain is built from TRBV27 and TRBJ2-7, with TRBD2 matching over 11 bases. This CDR3 spans 14 amino acids. V lost 3 bases, J lost 7 bases, and 5 bases stayed unmatched. CDR1 and CDR2 from the germline V gene are MNHEY and SMNVEV (reference sequence). CDR3 loop: CASSFSGGAYEQYF. Here the CDR3 DNA reads TGTGCCAGCAGTTTTAGCGGGGGGGCGTATGAGCAGTACTTC.

The gene calls are TRBV5-6 and TRBJ2-7, with a weak D call TRBD2 (6 bases). Trimming removed 4 bases from V and 3 bases from J, with 17 bases in between. Germline CDR1 is SGHDT and CDR2 is YYEEEE. There are 15 residues in the CDR3. CDR3 coding DNA: TGTGCCAGCAGCCTGGGTCCGGGAGCGCTCTACGAGCAGTACTTC. The encoded protein is CASSLGPGALYEQYF.

CDR3 protein: CASSFRGPEAFF. DNA of the CDR3: TGTGCCAGCAGCTTCAGGGGTCCTGAAGCTTTCTTT. The rearrangement joins TRBV7-9 to TRBJ1-1; perhaps TRBD1 as D (6 bases). Germline assignment: CDR1 SEHNR and CDR2 FQNEAQ (reference sequence). Between the trimmed V and J ends, which lost 3 bases and 6 bases, there was a span of 8 bases. There are 12 residues in the CDR3.

The chain uses TRBV6-5 and TRBJ2-7; possibly TRBD1 for D (5 bases). The CDR3 length is 11 residues. Trimming removed 8 bases from V and 5 bases from J, with 10 bases in between. The V gene's germline CDR1 is MNHEY and CDR2 SVGAGI. CDR3 sequence: CASGHSHEQYF. The CDR3 DNA is TGTGCCAGCGGACATTCCCACGAGCAGTACTTC.

The V call is TRBV29-1, the J call TRBJ2-7, with 9 positions matching TRBD1. The junction had 1 base not matched to a gene; V was cut back by 1 base and J by 3 bases. From germline, CDR1 is SQVTM and CDR2 ANQGSEA. The CDR3 runs 13 residues. The CDR3 here is CSVEATGGYEQYF. The CDR3 region has the DNA TGCAGCGTTGAAGCGACAGGGGGCTACGAGCAGTACTTC.

The chain carries TRBV19 and TRBJ2-2; no clear D. The CDR3 extends over 13 amino acids. V gave up 6 bases and J gave up 3 bases, with 8 bases separating them. Germline V gives CDR1 LNHDA, CDR2 SQIVND (reference sequence). The chain's CDR3 is CASSRWDTGELFF. The DNA of the CDR3 is TGTGCCAGTAGCAGGTGGGACACCGGGGAGCTGTTTTTT.

This CDR3 reads CASSPRQGPQETQYF. In nucleotides, the CDR3 is TGTGCCAGCAGCCCCAGACAGGGGCCCCAAGAGACCCAGTACTTC. The chain couples TRBV7-9 to TRBJ2-5, with TRBD1 identical over 8 bases. Per the germline V gene, CDR1 is SEHNR and CDR2 is FQNEAQ (reference sequence). V gave up 5 bases and J gave up 1 base; unmatched junction bases: 6. This CDR3 contains 15 residues.

The chain links TRBV28 to TRBJ1-5; D not resolved. V was clipped by 4 bases and J by 4 bases, with 11 bases between them. In germline, CDR1 is MDHEN, CDR2 SYDVKM. This CDR3 spans 14 amino acids. The CDR3 DNA follows: TGTGCCAGCAGTTCTTTGCGGTTTAATCAGCCCCAGCATTTT. Translation: CASSSLRFNQPQHF.

There are a few counts of this clone. The genes are TRBV7-9 and TRBJ2-7; TRBD1 matches at 12 bases. Germline loops: CDR1 SEHNR, CDR2 FQNEAQ (reference sequence). V shed 4 bases and J 7 bases; nucleotides not matched to a gene: 5. The CDR3 is made up of 14 amino acids. The CDR3 is CASSSRDRGLEQYF. The CDR3 DNA is TGTGCCAGCAGCTCCCGGGACAGGGGGCTGGAGCAGTACTTC.

V usage is TRBV30 and J usage is TRBJ1-2; 12 positions match TRBD1. Trimming removed 1 base from V and 10 bases from J; junction bases left unmatched: 7. The germline V gene encodes CDR1 GTSNPN and CDR2 SVGIG (reference sequence). The CDR3 is made up of 14 amino acids. CDR3 loop: CAWSAIGTGGDYTF. CDR3 bases: TGTGCCTGGAGTGCAATAGGGACAGGGGGCGACTACACCTTC.

The chain has TRBV5-4 and TRBJ1-1; 7 nucleotides align to TRBD1. V gave up 4 bases and J gave up 0 bases; unmatched junction bases: 9. Germline lookup yields CDR1 SGHNT and CDR2 YYREEE (reference sequence). CDR3 length equals 16 residues. The CDR3: CASSPDLGTVNTEAFF. DNA for the CDR3: TGTGCCAGCAGCCCCGACTTGGGGACAGTGAACACTGAAGCTTTCTTT.

This chain uses TRBV27 with TRBJ1-1, with no clear D. Deletions cut 2 bases from V and 1 base from J, with 8 bases between. Germline CDR1 MNHEY, CDR2 SMNVEV (reference sequence). The CDR3 runs 14 residues. Written as DNA, the CDR3 is TGTGCCAGCAGTTTAGGCAGGTCGAACACTGAAGCTTTCTTT. Its translation is CASSLGRSNTEAFF.

The rearrangement joins TRBV10-3 to TRBJ1-5; D uncertain. The germline V gene has CDR1 ENHRY and CDR2 SYGVKD. The CDR3 is 15 amino acids. Trimming left V 3 bases short and J 0 bases short, with 9 bases between. The CDR3 nucleotides are TGTGCCATCAGTGAAGCCGGGATTAGCAATCAGCCCCAGCATTTT. Protein sequence: CAISEAGISNQPQHF.

This sequence joins TRBV19 and TRBJ2-1, with 8 positions matching TRBD1. Losses at the gene ends were 2 bases for V and 6 bases for J; bases not matched to a gene: 3. CDR1 is LNHDA, CDR2 SQIVND, per germline (reference sequence). The CDR3 totals 14 residues. The CDR3 reads CASSITGGVNEQFF. The CDR3 DNA reads as TGTGCCAGTAGTATAACAGGGGGTGTCAATGAGCAGTTCTTC. The full variable domain, rest sourced from reference TRBV19 and TRBJ2-1, is DGGITQSPKYLFRKEGQNVTLSCEQNLNHDAMYWYRQDPGQGLRLIYYSQIVNDFQKGDIAEGYSVSREKKESFPLTVTSAQKNPTAFYLCASSITGGVNEQFFGPGTRLTVL.

The table lists this clone with a count of one. This chain uses TRBV27 with TRBJ2-2; D is ambiguous. This CDR3 has 13 residues. CDR1 MNHEY and CDR2 SMNVEV come from the germline V gene (reference sequence). V gave up 2 bases and J gave up 4 bases, with 5 bases separating them. CDR3 nucleotide sequence: TGTGCCAGCAGTTTAATAGTCACCGGGGAGCTGTTTTTT. The encoded protein is CASSLIVTGELFF.

This sequence joins TRBV18 and TRBJ2-1; 7 positions agree with TRBD2. Germline V lookup: CDR1 KGHSH, CDR2 LQKENI. The CDR3 length is 15 residues. Unmatched junction bases numbered 14, after V lost 8 bases and J lost 7 bases. The CDR3 nucleotides read TGTGCCAGCCACCTACTAGCGCGCCCGGGGAATGAGCAGTTCTTC. Encoded protein: CASHLLARPGNEQFF.

This chain uses TRBV5-1 with TRBJ2-3; 11 bases align to TRBD2. This CDR3 spans 17 amino acids. Germline-derived CDR1 and CDR2 are SGHRS and YFSETQ. V was pared by 1 base and J by 4 bases, with 8 bases of the junction left unmatched. CDR3: CASSLILAGGYADTQYF. The CDR3, as DNA: TGCGCCAGCAGCTTGATATTAGCGGGAGGGTATGCAGATACGCAGTATTTT. The variable domain in full, with the rest retrieved from reference TRBV5-1 and TRBJ2-3, is KAGVTQTPRYLIKTRGQQVTLSCSPISGHRSVSWYQQTPGQGLQFLFEYFSETQRNKGNFPGRFSGRQFSNSRSEMNVSTLELGDSALYLCASSLILAGGYADTQYFGPGTRLTVL.

The CDR3 region is CASSVGLPLQETQYF. CDR3 nucleotide sequence: TGTGCCAGCAGTGTGGGACTACCGCTCCAAGAGACCCAGTACTTC. The chain uses TRBV28 and TRBJ2-5; TRBD2 aligns across 7 bases. The germline V gene has CDR1 MDHEN and CDR2 SYDVKM. Losses at the gene ends were 5 bases for V and 1 base for J; bases not matched to a gene: 7. CDR3 length: 15 amino acids.

The chain links TRBV5-6 to TRBJ1-2; D may be TRBD1 (5 bases). Germline assignment: CDR1 SGHDT and CDR2 YYEEEE. V was clipped by 4 bases and J by 0 bases, with 10 bases between them. The CDR3 loop spans 14 amino acids. The CDR3 DNA reads TGTGCCAGCAGCCAGGGACTTTCTAACTATGGCTACACCTTC. It encodes CASSQGLSNYGYTF.

This chain connects TRBV6-5 to TRBJ1-2; perhaps TRBD1 as D (5 bases). CDR3 size: 12 residues. Trimming cost V 7 bases and J 6 bases, with 12 bases left between them. Germline V gene data show CDR1 as MNHEY and CDR2 as SVGAGI. The chain's CDR3 is CASKVWGDGYTF. CDR3 bases: TGTGCCAGCAAGGTCTGGGGGGATGGCTACACCTTC.

V gene TRBV12-5 combines with J gene TRBJ2-6, with 9 bases aligning to TRBD1. CDR3 length equals 19 residues. Unmatched junction bases numbered 9, after V lost 3 bases and J lost 0 bases. The V gene's germline CDR1 is LGHNT and CDR2 FRNRAP. The CDR3 bases are TGTGCTAGTGGTTTATTGGGACAGGGCTACAGCTCTGGGGCCAACGTCCTGACTTTC. It specifies CASGLLGQGYSSGANVLTF.

The chain recombines TRBV28 with TRBJ1-6; D unclear. The CDR3 consists of 13 residues. V shed 8 bases and J shed 3 bases, with 8 bases lying between them. CDR1 and CDR2 (germline): MDHEN, SYDVKM. The CDR3 DNA is TGTGCCAGCCGCAGTCTCTATAATTCACCCCTCCACTTT. Its protein is CASRSLYNSPLHF.

The rearrangement joins TRBV7-2 to TRBJ2-7; D unclear. Trimming stripped 3 bases from V and 5 bases from J, with 5 bases between. The CDR3 length is 11 residues. Looked up from germline, CDR1 is SGHTA and CDR2 is FQGNSA. The CDR3 region is CASSFIDEQYF. The DNA of the CDR3 is TGTGCCAGCAGCTTTATCGACGAGCAGTACTTC.

This rearrangement joins TRBV27 to TRBJ2-7, with D hard to call. The CDR3 has 16 amino acids. The V end lost 6 bases, the J end lost 0 bases, and 18 bases lay between the germline ends. Germline V gene data show CDR1 as MNHEY and CDR2 as SMNVEV (reference sequence). CDR3 DNA: TGTGCCAGCAGCGCGACGTTAGCCACCCTCTCCTACGAGCAGTACTTC. It translates to CASSATLATLSYEQYF.